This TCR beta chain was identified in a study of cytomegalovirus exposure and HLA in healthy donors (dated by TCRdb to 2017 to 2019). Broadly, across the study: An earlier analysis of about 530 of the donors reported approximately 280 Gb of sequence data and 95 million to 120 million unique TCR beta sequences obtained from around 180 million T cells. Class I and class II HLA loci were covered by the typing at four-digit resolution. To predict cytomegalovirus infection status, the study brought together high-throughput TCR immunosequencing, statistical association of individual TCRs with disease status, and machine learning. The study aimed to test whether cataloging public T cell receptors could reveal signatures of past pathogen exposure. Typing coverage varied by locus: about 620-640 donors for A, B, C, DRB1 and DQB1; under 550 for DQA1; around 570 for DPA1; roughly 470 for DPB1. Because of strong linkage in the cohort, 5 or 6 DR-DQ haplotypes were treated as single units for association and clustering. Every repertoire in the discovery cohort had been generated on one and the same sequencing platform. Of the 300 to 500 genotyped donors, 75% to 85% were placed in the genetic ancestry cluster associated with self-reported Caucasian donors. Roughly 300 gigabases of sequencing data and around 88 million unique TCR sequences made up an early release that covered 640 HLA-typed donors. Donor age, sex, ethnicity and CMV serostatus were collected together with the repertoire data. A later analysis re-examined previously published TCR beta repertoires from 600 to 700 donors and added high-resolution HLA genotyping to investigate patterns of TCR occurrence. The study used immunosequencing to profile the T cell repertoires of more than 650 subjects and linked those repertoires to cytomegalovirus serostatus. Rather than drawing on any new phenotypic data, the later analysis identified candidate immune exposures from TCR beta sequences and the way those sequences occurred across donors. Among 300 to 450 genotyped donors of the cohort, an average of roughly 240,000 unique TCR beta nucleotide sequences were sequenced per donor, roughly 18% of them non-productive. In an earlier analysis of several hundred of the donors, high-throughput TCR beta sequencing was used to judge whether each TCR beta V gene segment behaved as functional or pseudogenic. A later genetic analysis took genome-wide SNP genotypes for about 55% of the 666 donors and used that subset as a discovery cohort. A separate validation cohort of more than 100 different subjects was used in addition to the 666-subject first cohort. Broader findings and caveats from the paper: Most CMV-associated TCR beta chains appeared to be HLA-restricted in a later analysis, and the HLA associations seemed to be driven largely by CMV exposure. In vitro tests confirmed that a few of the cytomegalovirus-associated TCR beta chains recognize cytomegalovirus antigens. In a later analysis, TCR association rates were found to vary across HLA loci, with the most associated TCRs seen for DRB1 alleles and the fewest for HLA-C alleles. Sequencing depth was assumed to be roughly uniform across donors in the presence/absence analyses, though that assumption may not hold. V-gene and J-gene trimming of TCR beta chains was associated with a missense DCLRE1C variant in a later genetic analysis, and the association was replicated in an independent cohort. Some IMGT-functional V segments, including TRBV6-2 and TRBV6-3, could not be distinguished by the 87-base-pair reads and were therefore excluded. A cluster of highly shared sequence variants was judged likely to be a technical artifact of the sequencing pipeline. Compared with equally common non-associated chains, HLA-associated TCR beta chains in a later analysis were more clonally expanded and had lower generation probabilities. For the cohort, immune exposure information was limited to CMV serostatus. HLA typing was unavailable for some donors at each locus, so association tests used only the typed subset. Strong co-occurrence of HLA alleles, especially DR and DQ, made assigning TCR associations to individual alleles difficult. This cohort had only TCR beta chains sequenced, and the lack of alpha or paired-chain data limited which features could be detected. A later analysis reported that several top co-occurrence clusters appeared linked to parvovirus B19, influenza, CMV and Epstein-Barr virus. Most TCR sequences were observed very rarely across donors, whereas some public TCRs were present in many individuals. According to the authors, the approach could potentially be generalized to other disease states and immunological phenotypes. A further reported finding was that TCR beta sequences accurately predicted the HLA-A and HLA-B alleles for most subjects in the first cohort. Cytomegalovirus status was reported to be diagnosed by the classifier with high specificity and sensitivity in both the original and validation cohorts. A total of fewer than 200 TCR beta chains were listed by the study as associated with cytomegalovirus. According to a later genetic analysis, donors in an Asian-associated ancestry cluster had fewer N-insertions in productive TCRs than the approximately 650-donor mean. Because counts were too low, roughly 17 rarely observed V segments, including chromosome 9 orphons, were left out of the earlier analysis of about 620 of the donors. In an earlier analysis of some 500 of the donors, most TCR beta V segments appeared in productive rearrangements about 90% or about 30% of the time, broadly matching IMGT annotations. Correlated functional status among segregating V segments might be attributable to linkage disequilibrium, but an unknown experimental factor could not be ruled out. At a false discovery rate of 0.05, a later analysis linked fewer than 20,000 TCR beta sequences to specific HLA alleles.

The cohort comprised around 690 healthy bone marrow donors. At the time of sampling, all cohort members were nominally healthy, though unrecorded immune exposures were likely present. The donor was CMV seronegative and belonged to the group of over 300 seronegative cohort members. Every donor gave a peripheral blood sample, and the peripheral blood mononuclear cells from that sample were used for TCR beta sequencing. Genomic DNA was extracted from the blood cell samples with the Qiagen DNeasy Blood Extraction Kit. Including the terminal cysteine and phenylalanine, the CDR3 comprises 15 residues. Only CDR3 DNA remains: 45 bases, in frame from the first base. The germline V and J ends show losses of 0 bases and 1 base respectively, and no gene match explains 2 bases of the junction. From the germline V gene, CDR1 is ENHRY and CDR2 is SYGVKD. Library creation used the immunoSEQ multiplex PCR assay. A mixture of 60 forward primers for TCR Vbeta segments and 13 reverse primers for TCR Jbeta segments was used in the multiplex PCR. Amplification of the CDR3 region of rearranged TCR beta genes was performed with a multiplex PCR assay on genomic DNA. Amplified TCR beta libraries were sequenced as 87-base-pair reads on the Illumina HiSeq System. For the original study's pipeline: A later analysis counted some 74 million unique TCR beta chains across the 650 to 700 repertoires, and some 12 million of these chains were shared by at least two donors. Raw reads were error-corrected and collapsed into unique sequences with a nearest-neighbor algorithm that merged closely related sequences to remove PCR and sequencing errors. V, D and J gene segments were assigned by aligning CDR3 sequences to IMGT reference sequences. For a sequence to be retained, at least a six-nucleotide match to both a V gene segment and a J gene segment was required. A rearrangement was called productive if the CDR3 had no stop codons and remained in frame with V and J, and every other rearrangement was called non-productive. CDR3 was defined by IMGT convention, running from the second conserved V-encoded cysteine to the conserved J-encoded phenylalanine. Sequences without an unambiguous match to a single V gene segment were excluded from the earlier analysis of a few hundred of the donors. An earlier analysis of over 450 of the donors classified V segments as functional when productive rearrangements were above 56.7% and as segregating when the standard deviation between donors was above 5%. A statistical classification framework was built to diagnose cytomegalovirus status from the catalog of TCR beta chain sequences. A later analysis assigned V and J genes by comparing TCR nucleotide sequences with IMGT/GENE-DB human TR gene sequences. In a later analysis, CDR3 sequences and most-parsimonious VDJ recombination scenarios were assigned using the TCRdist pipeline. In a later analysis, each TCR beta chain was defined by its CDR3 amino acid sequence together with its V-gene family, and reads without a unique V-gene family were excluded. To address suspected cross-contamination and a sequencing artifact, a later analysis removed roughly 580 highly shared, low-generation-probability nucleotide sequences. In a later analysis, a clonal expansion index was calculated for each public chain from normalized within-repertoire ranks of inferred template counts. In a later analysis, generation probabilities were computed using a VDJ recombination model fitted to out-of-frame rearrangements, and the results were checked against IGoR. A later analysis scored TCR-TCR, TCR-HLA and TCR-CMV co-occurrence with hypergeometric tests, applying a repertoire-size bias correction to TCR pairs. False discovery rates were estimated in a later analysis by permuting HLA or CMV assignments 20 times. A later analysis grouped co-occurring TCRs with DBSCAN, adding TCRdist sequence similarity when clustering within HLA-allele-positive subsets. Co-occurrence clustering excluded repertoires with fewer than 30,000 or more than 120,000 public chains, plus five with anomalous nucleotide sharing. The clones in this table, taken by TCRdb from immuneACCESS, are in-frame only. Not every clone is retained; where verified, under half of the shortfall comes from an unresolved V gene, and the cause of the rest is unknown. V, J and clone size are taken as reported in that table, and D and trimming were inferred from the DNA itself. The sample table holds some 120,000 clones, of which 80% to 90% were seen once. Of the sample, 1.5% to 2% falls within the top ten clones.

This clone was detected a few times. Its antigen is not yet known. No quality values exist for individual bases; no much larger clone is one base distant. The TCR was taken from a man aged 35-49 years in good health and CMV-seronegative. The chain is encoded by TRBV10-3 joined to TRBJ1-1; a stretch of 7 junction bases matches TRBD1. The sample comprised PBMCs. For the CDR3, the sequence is CAISESRTGNTEAFF. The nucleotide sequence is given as TGTGCCATCAGTGAGTCGAGGACAGGGAACACTGAAGCTTTCTTT.